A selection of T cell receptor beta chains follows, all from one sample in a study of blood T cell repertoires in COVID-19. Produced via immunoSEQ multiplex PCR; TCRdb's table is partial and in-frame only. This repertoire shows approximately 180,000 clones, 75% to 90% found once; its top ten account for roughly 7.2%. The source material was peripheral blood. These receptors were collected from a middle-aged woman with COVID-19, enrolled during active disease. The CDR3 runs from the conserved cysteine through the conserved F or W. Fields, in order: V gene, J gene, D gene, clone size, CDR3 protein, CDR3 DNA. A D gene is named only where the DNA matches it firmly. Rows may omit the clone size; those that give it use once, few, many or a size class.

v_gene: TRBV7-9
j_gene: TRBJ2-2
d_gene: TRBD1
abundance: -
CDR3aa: CASSSGTGHTGELFF
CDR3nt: TGTGCCAGCAGCTCCGGGACAGGGCACACCGGGGAGCTGTTTTTT

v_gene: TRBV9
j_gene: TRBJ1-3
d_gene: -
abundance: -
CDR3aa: CASRSEISGNTIYF
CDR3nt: TGTGCCAGCAGGTCGGAGATCTCTGGAAACACCATATATTTT

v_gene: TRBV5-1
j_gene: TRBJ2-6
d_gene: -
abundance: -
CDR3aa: CASSLALGANVLTF
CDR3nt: TGCGCCAGCAGCTTGGCATTGGGCGCCAACGTCCTGACTTTC

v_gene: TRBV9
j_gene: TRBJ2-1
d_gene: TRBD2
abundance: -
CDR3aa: CASSVGGTTGGEQFF
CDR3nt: TGTGCCAGCAGCGTAGGAGGGACCACCGGGGGGGAGCAGTTCTTC

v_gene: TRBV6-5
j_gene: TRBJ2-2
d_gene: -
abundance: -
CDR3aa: CASKVGTGELFF
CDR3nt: TGTGCCAGCAAAGTCGGGACCGGGGAGCTGTTTTTT

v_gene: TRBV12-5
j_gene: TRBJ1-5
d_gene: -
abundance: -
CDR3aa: CASGMDLGARQPQHF
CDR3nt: TGTGCTAGTGGTATGGACCTAGGGGCAAGGCAGCCCCAGCATTTT

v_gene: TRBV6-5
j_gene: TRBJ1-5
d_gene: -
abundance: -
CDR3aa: CASFPGGNQPQHF
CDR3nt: TGTGCCAGCTTCCCCGGAGGAAATCAGCCCCAGCATTTT

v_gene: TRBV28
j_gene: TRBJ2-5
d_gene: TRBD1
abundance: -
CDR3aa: CASKGQGTGETQYF
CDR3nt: TGTGCCAGCAAAGGACAGGGTACCGGAGAGACCCAGTACTTC

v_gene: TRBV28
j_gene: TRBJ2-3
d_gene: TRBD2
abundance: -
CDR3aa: CASVVLAGGTDTQYF
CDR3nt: TGTGCCAGCGTTGTTCTAGCGGGGGGCACAGATACGCAGTATTTT

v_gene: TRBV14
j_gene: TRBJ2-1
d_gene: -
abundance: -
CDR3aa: CASSRQGYNEQFF
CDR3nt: TGTGCCAGCAGCCGCCAGGGATACAATGAGCAGTTCTTC

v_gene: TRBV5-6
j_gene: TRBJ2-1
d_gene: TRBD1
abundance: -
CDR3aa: CASELPGQGSNEQFF
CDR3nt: TGTGCCAGCGAACTCCCAGGACAGGGTTCAAATGAGCAGTTCTTC

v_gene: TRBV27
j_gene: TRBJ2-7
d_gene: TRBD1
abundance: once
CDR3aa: CASSLPDRAYEQYF
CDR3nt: TGTGCCAGCAGTTTGCCGGACAGGGCCTACGAGCAGTACTTC

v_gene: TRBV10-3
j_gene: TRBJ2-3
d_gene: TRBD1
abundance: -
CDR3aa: CAISVSGTGTDTQYF
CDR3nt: TGTGCCATCAGTGTCTCCGGGACAGGCACAGATACGCAGTATTTT

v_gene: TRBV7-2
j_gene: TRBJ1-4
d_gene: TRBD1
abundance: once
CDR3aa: CASSPQGGAEKLFF
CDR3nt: TGTGCCAGCAGCCCCCAGGGGGGAGCGGAAAAACTGTTTTTT

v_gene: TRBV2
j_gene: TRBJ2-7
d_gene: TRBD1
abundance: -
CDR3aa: CASSDPAWGRGTYEQYF
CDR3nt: TGTGCCAGCAGTGACCCCGCCTGGGGCAGGGGGACCTACGAGCAGTACTTC

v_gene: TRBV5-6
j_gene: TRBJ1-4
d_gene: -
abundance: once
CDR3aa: CASTLRAGEVKLFF
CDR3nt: TGTGCCAGCACCCTGAGGGCAGGAGAGGTAAAACTGTTTTTT

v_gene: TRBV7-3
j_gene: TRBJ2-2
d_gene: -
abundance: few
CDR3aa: CASSPSTGTGELFF
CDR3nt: TGTGCCAGCAGCCCGTCTACCGGCACCGGGGAGCTGTTTTTT

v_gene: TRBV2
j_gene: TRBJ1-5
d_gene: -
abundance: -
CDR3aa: CASVVRSNQPQHF
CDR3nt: TGTGCCAGCGTGGTTCGGAGCAATCAGCCCCAGCATTTT

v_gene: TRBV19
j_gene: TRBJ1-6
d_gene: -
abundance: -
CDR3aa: CATSTGLNSPLHF
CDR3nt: TGTGCCACGTCCACAGGGTTGAATTCACCCCTCCACTTT

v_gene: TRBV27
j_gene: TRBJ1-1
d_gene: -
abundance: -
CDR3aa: CASSPGGAALNTEAFF
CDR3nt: TGTGCCAGCAGTCCGGGGGGCGCTGCCTTGAACACTGAAGCTTTCTTT

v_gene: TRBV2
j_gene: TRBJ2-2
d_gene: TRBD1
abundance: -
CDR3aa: CARGTGVPGELFF
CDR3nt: TGTGCCAGGGGGACAGGGGTACCCGGGGAGCTGTTTTTT

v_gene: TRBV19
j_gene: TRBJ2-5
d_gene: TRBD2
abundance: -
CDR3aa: CASRGTSGRPQETQYF
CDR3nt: TGTGCCAGTAGGGGGACTAGCGGGAGGCCCCAAGAGACCCAGTACTTC

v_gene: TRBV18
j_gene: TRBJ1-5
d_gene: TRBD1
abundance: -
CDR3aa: CASSPLGQGADQPQHF
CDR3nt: TGTGCCAGCTCACCATTGGGACAGGGGGCGGATCAGCCCCAGCATTTT

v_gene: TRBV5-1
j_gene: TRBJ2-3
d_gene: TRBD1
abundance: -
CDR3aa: CASSPSPTGDGTDTQYF
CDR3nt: TGCGCCAGCAGCCCAAGCCCTACAGGGGATGGCACAGATACGCAGTATTTT

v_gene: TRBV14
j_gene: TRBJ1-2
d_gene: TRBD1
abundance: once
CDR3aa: CASALRTGGYGYTF
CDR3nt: TGTGCCAGCGCCCTTCGGACAGGGGGCTATGGCTACACCTTC

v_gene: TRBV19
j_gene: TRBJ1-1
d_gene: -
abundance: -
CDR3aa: CASSIGRWTEAFF
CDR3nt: TGTGCCAGTAGTATAGGTAGATGGACTGAAGCTTTCTTT

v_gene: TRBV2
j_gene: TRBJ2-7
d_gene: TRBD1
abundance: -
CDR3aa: CASITTGTVSYEQYF
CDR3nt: TGTGCCAGCATTACAACCGGGACAGTTTCCTACGAGCAGTACTTC

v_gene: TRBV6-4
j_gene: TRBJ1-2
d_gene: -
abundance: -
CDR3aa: CASSDSFSYYTF
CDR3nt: TGTGCCAGCAGTGACTCTTTCAGTTACTACACCTTC

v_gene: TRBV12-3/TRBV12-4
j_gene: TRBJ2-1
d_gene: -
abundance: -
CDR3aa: CASLRSGPHEQFF
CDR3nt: TGTGCCAGCCTCCGAAGTGGCCCCCATGAGCAGTTCTTC

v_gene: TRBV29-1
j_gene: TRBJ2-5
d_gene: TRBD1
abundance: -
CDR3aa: CSVAQGAGETQYF
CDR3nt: TGCAGCGTTGCACAGGGGGCGGGGGAGACCCAGTACTTC

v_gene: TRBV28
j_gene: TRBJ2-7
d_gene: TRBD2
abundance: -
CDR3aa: CASSLTGGRYEQYF
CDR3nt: TGTGCCAGCAGTTTGACGGGAGGGAGATACGAGCAGTACTTC

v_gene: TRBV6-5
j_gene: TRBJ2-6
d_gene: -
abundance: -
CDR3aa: CASRPRGTGANVLTF
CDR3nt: TGTGCCAGCAGACCTAGGGGTACTGGGGCCAACGTCCTGACTTTC

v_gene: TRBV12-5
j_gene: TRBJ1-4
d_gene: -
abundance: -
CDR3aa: CASGTYEKLFF
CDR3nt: TGTGCTAGTGGTACTTATGAAAAACTGTTTTTT

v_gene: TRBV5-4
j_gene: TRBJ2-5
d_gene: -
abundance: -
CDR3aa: CASSLGGSQGKETQYF
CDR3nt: TGTGCCAGCAGCTTGGGGGGTTCGCAGGGGAAAGAGACCCAGTACTTC

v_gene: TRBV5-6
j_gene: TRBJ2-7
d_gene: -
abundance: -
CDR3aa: CASSSFTPEQYF
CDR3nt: TGTGCCAGCAGCTCCTTCACACCCGAGCAGTACTTC

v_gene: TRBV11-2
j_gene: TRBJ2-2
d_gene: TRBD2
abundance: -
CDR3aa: CASSPTSSWELFF
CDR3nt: TGTGCCAGCAGCCCGACTAGCAGCTGGGAGCTGTTTTTT

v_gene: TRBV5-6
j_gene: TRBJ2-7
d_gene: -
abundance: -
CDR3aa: CASSLSGGFLYEQYF
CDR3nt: TGTGCCAGCAGCTTGTCGGGTGGTTTTTTATACGAGCAGTACTTC

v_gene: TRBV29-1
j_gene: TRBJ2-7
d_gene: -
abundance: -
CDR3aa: CSVEDFSYEQYF
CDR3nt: TGCAGCGTTGAAGATTTCAGCTACGAGCAGTACTTC

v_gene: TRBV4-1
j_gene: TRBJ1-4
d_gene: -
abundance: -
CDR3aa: CASSPSQGSTNEKLFF
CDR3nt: TGCGCCAGCAGCCCCTCACAGGGTTCAACTAATGAAAAACTGTTTTTT

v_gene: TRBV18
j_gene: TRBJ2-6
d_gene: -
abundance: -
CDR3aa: CASSPSSGANVLTF
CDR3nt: TGTGCCAGCTCACCCTCCTCTGGGGCCAACGTCCTGACTTTC

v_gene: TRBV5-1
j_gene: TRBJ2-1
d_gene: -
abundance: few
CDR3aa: CASSFGGMGNEQFF
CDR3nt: TGCGCCAGCAGCTTCGGAGGGATGGGCAATGAGCAGTTCTTC